This T cell receptor (beta chain) was captured in a study of T cell responses to AZD1222 COVID-19 vaccine. Study conclusions and caveats: Unmutated variant regions are reportedly targeted by nearly half of spike-specific TCRs. Clonal diversity was possibly underestimated, and white British individuals and females predominated among donors. Increases in Spike-specific TCR breadth and depth were seen after two AZD1222 doses.

About this clone itself: Its target is unknown.

TCRdb keeps only in-frame clones here, not all; method: immunoSEQ multiplex PCR. The sample consists of 150,000 or so clones, roughly 89% of them appearing once. From germline, CDR1 is SGDLS and CDR2 YYNGEE. V lost 0 bases, J lost 16 bases, and 17 bases lay in between. There are 13 residues in the CDR3. The clonotype was recovered from an adult in good health. The material was peripheral blood, obtained on day 0 of AZD1222 vaccination. V gene TRBV9 combines with J gene TRBJ2-1; maybe TRBD2 (7 bases). The CDR3 coding sequence is TGTGCCAGCAGCGTAGGGGAGGCCGGGGGGCGCTTCTTC. This translates into CASSVGEAGGRFF.